This entry is about one TCR beta chain. V was clipped by 1 base and J by 1 base; unmatched bases: 0. Per the germline V gene, CDR1 is MGHRA and CDR2 is YSYEKL. The CDR3 covers 15 residues. The PCR contained 60 Vbeta and 13 Jbeta primers. Sequenced by immunoSEQ multiplex PCR; TCRdb stores in-frame clones only, minus some. This table has around 150,000 clones, about four fifths appearing once. The source of the sample is a study of cytomegalovirus exposure and HLA in healthy donors. The clonotype was recovered from a man between 25 and 39 years old in good health. This rearrangement joins TRBV4-1 to TRBJ2-1; 8 bases match TRBD2. Material: PBMCs. The CDR3 is CASSQASGSYNEQFF. CDR3 sequence (DNA): TGCGCCAGCAGCCAAGCTAGCGGGTCCTACAATGAGCAGTTCTTC.